This T cell receptor (beta chain) is from a study of blood T cell repertoires in COVID-19. As for the study in general: Acute and convalescent COVID-19 samples came from the United States, Italy and Spain.

The CDR3 runs to 14 residues. Deletions cut 1 base from V and 5 bases from J, with 9 bases between. CDR1 is SEHNR, CDR2 FQNEAQ, per germline (reference sequence). Some clones are missing from TCRdb's copy, which holds only in-frame ones; the method was immunoSEQ multiplex PCR. The table includes about 47,000 clones, 80% to 85% detected once. This sequence was found in a man aged 50 to 59 with acute or convalescent COVID-19. V and J are TRBV7-9 and TRBJ1-5, with D hard to call. Sequencing was carried out using peripheral blood. CDR3 protein: CASSLETVYQPQHF. The CDR3 DNA sequence: TGTGCCAGCAGCTTAGAAACAGTTTATCAGCCCCAGCATTTT.